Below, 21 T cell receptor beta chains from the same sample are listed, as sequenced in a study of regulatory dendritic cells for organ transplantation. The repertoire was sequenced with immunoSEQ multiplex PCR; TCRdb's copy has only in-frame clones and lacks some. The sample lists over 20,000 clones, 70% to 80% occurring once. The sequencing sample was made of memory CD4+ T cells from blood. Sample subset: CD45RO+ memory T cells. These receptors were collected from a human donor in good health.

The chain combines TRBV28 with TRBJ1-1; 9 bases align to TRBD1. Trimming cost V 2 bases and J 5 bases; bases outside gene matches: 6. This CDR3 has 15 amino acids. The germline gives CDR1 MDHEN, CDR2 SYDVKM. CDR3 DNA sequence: TGTGCCAGCAGTTTACCTGACAGGGGGGTGACTGAAGCTTTCTTT. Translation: CASSLPDRGVTEAFF.

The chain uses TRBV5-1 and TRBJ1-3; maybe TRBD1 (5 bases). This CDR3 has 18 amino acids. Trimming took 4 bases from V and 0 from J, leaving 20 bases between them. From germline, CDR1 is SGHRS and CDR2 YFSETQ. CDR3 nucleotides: TGCGCCAGCAGCCTGGAGGGGTTTGGCACCGGCTCTGGAAACACCATATATTTT. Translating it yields CASSLEGFGTGSGNTIYF.

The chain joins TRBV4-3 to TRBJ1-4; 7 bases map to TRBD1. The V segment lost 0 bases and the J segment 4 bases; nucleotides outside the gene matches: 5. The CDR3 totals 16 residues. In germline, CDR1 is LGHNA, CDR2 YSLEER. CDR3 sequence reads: CASSQDWDRDNEKLFF. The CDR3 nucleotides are TGCGCCAGCAGCCAAGATTGGGACAGAGATAATGAAAAACTGTTTTTT.

Here the CDR3 DNA reads TGTGCCAGCAGCATTTTAAGCACAGATACGCAGTATTTT. Residues: CASSILSTDTQYF. The chain is built from TRBV11-2 and TRBJ2-3; D remains unclear. The CDR3 totals 13 residues. Germline lookup yields CDR1 SGHAT and CDR2 FQNNGV. V was trimmed by 5 bases and J by 0 bases, leaving 6 bases between them.

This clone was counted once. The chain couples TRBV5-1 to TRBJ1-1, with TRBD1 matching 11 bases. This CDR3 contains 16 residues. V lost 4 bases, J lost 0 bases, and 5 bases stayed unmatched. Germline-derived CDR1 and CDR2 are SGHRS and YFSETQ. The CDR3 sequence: CASSAGTGGVNTEAFF. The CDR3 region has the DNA TGCGCCAGCAGCGCCGGGACAGGGGGGGTGAACACTGAAGCTTTCTTT. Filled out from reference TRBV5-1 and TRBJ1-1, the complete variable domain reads KAGVTQTPRYLIKTRGQQVTLSCSPISGHRSVSWYQQTPGQGLQFLFEYFSETQRNKGNFPGRFSGRQFSNSRSEMNVSTLELGDSALYLCASSAGTGGVNTEAFFGQGTRLTVV.

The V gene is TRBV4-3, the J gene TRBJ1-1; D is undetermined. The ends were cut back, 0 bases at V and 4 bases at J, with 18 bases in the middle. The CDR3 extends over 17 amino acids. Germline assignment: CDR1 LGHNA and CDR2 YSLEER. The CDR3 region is CASSQDTPGGAFTEAFF. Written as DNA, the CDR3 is TGCGCCAGCAGCCAAGATACCCCCGGAGGCGCCTTCACTGAAGCTTTCTTT.

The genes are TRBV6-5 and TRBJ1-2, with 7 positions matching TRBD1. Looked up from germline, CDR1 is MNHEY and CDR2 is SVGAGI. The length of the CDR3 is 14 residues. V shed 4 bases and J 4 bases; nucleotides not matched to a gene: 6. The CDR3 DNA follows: TGTGCCAGCAGTTTTAGGACAGGAGCCTATGGCTACACCTTC. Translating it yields CASSFRTGAYGYTF.

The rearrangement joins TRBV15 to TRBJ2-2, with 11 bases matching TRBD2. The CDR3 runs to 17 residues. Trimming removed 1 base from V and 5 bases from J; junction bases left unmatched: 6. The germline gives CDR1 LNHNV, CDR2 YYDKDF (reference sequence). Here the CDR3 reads CATSRGTASGGTGELFF. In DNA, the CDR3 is TGTGCCACCAGCAGAGGAACAGCTAGCGGGGGGACCGGGGAGCTGTTTTTT.

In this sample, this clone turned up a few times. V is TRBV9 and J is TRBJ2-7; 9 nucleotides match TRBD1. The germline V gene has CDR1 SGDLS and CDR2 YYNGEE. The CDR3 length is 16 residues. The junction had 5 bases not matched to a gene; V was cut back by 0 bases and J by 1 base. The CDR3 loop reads CASSVDPGQGSYEQYF. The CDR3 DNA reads TGTGCCAGCAGCGTAGACCCCGGACAGGGGTCCTACGAGCAGTACTTC.

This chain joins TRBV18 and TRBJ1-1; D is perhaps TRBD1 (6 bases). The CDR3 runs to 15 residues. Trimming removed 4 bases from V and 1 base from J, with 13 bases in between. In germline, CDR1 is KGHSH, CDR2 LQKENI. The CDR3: CASSRSRGENTEAFF. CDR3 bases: TGTGCCAGCTCACGCAGCAGGGGCGAGAACACTGAAGCTTTCTTT.

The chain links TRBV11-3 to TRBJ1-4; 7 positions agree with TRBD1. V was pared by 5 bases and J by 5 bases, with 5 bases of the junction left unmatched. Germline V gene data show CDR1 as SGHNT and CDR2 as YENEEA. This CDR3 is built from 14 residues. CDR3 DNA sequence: TGTGCCAGCAGCGTGGGGACAGCAAATGAAAAACTGTTTTTT. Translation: CASSVGTANEKLFF.

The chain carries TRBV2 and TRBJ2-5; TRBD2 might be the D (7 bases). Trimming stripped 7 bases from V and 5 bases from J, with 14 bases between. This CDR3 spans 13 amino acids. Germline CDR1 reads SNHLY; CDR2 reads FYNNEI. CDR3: CASKGGGSETQYF. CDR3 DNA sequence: TGTGCCAGCAAGGGAGGGGGTAGTGAGACCCAGTACTTC. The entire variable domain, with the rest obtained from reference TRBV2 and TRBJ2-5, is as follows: EPEVTQTPSHQVTQMGQEVILRCVPISNHLYFYWYRQILGQKVEFLVSFYNNEISEKSEIFDDQFSVERPDGSNFTLKIRSTKLEDSAMYFCASKGGGSETQYFGPGTRLLVL.

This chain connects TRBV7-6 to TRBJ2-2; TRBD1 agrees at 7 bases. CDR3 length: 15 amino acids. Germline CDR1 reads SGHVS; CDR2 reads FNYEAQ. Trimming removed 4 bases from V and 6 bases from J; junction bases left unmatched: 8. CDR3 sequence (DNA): TGTGCCAGCAGCTCCTTGGGACAGTCGGCCGGGGAGCTGTTTTTT. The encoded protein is CASSSLGQSAGELFF. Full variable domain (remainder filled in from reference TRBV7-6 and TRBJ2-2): GAGVSQSPRYKVTKRGQDVALRCDPISGHVSLYWYRQALGQGPEFLTYFNYEAQQDKSGLPNDRFSAERPEGSISTLTIQRTEQRDSAMYRCASSSLGQSAGELFFGEGSRLTVL.

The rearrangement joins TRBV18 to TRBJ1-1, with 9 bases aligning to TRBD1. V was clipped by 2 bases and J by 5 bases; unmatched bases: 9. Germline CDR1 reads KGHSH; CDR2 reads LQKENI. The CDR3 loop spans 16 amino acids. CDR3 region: CASSPILQGAGTEAFF. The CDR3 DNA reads TGTGCCAGCTCACCAATCTTACAGGGGGCGGGAACTGAAGCTTTCTTT.

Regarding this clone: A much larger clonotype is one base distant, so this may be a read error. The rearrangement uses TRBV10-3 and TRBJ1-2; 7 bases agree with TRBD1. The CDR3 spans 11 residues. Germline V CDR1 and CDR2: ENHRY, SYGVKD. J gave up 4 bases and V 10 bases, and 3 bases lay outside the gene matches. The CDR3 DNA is TGTGCCACCCGGGACAGCTATGGCTACACCTTC. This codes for CATRDSYGYTF.

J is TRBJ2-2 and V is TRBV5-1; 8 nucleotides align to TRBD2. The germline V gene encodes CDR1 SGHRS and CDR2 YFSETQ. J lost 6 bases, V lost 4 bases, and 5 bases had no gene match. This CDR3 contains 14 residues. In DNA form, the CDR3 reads TGCGCCAGCAGCGGGGGACTAGGGTCCGGGGAGCTGTTTTTT. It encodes CASSGGLGSGELFF.

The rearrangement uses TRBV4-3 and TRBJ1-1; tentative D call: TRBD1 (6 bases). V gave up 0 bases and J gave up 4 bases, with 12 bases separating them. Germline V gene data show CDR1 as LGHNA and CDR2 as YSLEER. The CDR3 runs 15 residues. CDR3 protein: CASSQEQGRGTEAFF. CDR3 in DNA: TGCGCCAGCAGCCAAGAGCAGGGGAGAGGCACTGAAGCTTTCTTT.

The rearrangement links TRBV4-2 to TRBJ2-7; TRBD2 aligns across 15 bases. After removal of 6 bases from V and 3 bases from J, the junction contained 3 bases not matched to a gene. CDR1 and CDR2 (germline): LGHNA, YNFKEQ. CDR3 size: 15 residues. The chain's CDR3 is CASRGTSGGNYEQYF. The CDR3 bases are TGTGCCAGCAGGGGGACTAGCGGGGGGAACTACGAGCAGTACTTC.

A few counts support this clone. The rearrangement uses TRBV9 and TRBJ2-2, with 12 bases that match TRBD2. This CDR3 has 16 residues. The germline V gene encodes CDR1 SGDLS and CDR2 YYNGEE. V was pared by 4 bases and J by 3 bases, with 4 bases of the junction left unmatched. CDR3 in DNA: TGTGCCAGCAGCTCCCGGACTAGCGGGGACACCGGGGAGCTGTTTTTT. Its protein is CASSSRTSGDTGELFF. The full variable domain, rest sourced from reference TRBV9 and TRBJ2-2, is DSGVTQTPKHLITATGQRVTLRCSPRSGDLSVYWYQQSLDQGLQFLIQYYNGEERAKGNILERFSAQQFPDLHSELNLSSLELGDSALYFCASSSRTSGDTGELFFGEGSRLTVL.

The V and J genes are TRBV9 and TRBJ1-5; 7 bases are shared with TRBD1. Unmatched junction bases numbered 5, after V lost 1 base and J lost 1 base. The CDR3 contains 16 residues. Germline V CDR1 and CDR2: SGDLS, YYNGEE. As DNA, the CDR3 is TGTGCCAGCAGCGTACCGGGACAGATAAGCAATCAGCCCCAGCATTTT. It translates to CASSVPGQISNQPQHF.

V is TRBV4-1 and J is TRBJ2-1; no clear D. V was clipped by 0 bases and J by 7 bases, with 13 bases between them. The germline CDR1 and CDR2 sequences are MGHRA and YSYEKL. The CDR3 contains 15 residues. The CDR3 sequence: CASSQDRQVRNEQFF. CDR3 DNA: TGCGCCAGCAGCCAAGATCGGCAGGTTAGGAATGAGCAGTTCTTC.